The 12 T cell receptor beta chains reported below all come from one sample, sequenced in a study of cytomegalovirus exposure and HLA in healthy donors (dated by TCRdb to 2016 to 2017). Libraries were made using the immunoSEQ multiplex PCR assay. For the multiplex PCR, a mixture combining 60 forward primers for TCR Vbeta segments and 13 reverse primers for TCR Jbeta segments was used. TCRdb limited this immuneACCESS table to in-frame rearrangements with V and J called. A share of clones is missing; checked studies link under half to unresolved V genes, and the rest is unexplained. The sample yields approximately 79,000 clones; around 81% were counted once. Of the sample, roughly 6% is held by the ten largest clones. The sample comprised PBMCs. The receptors were gathered from a male donor in good health and CMV-seropositive.

The rearrangement links TRBV25-1 to TRBJ1-1, with 8 bases matching TRBD1. In germline, CDR1 is MGHDK, CDR2 SYGVNS. The CDR3 sequence is 14 residues long. After removal of 2 bases from V and 1 base from J, the junction contained 0 bases not matched to a gene. The DNA for the CDR3 is TGTGCCAGCAGTGAACAGGGGGCGAACACTGAAGCTTTCTTT. Its translation: CASSEQGANTEAFF.

This rearrangement joins TRBV5-1 to TRBJ2-1; 10 nucleotides line up with TRBD2. Trimming at V came to 2 bases and at J to 7 bases, leaving 3 bases not matched to a gene. Germline CDR1 reads SGHRS; CDR2 reads YFSETQ. This CDR3 has 14 amino acids. The CDR3 loop reads CASSFGTSDNEQFF. The CDR3 bases are TGCGCCAGCAGCTTCGGGACTAGCGATAATGAGCAGTTCTTC. Supplemented by reference TRBV5-1 and TRBJ2-1, the full variable domain reads KAGVTQTPRYLIKTRGQQVTLSCSPISGHRSVSWYQQTPGQGLQFLFEYFSETQRNKGNFPGRFSGRQFSNSRSEMNVSTLELGDSALYLCASSFGTSDNEQFFGPGTRLTVL.

The chain recombines TRBV5-4 with TRBJ2-2; D is perhaps TRBD2 (6 bases). CDR1 and CDR2 from the germline V gene are SGHNT and YYREEE (reference sequence). The CDR3 has 16 residues. V shed 1 base and J shed 3 bases, with 13 bases lying between them. The CDR3 sequence is CASSLRAGRHTGELFF. The DNA for the CDR3 is TGTGCCAGCAGCTTGCGGGCGGGGCGGCACACCGGGGAGCTGTTTTTT.

The rearrangement links TRBV5-6 to TRBJ2-4, with a weak D call TRBD1 (6 bases). The ends were cut back, 2 bases at V and 2 bases at J, with 8 bases in the middle. The CDR3 totals 14 residues. Germline V lookup: CDR1 SGHDT, CDR2 YYEEEE. CDR3 DNA sequence: TGTGCCAGCAGCTTTGGGGGCCCCAAAAACATTCAGTACTTC. Translated, it gives CASSFGGPKNIQYF.

This clone appeared a few times. V is TRBV28 and J is TRBJ2-7; tentatively, D is TRBD2 (5 bases). With 9 bases removed from V and 7 bases from J, the gap between germline ends came to 16 bases. The CDR3 runs to 12 residues. The germline CDR1 and CDR2 sequences are MDHEN and SYDVKM. The CDR3 DNA reads as TGTGCCAGTAGAGGGCGTTCTAGGGAGCAGTACTTC. Translation gives CASRGRSREQYF.

The rearrangement joins TRBV7-6 to TRBJ2-5; perhaps TRBD2 as D (6 bases). V was trimmed by 5 bases and J by 6 bases, leaving 13 bases between them. The CDR3 is made up of 13 amino acids. Per germline, CDR1 SGHVS and CDR2 FNYEAQ. CDR3 in DNA: TGTGCCAGCAGCCAGACTAGTTCACAGACCCAGTACTTC. Its protein is CASSQTSSQTQYF.

The DNA for the CDR3 is TGTGCCAGCAGCCCCCCGGGACAGGGGTGGAGTGAGCAGTTCTTC. Translation: CASSPPGQGWSEQFF. The chain combines TRBV5-6 with TRBJ2-1; TRBD1 matches at 10 bases. CDR3 size: 15 residues. Germline V gives CDR1 SGHDT, CDR2 YYEEEE. Trimming cost V 4 bases and J 9 bases; bases outside gene matches: 10.

This clone has just a few counts. For the CDR3, the DNA is TGCGCCAGCAGCCAAGATAACGGCGGAGTCAATCAGCCCCAGCATTTT. This translates into CASSQDNGGVNQPQHF. The rearrangement uses TRBV4-1 and TRBJ1-5; D unclear. Trimming removed 0 bases from V and 3 bases from J, with 12 bases in between. The CDR3 loop spans 16 amino acids. CDR1 is MGHRA, CDR2 YSYEKL, per germline.

The V gene is TRBV27, the J gene TRBJ1-2, with 7 positions matching TRBD1. This CDR3 is 15 amino acids long. The J segment lost 0 bases and the V segment lost 5 bases, leaving 6 bases of the junction unmatched. The V gene's germline CDR1 is MNHEY and CDR2 SMNVEV (reference sequence). The CDR3 bases are TGTGCCAGCAGTCCCTGGACAGGAACTAACTATGGCTACACCTTC. This gives the protein CASSPWTGTNYGYTF.

V gene TRBV19 combines with J gene TRBJ1-2, with 9 bases lining up with TRBD1. Germline CDR1 and CDR2: LNHDA and SQIVND (reference sequence). The J segment lost 8 bases and the V segment lost 6 bases, leaving 7 bases of the junction unmatched. The CDR3 runs 13 residues. The CDR3 sequence: CASRWDRARGYTF. In DNA form, the CDR3 reads TGTGCCAGTAGATGGGACAGGGCTCGGGGCTACACCTTC.

This clone came up a few times. This chain joins TRBV25-1 and TRBJ2-5, with 7 bases aligning to TRBD1. V was pared by 5 bases and J by 2 bases, with 8 bases of the junction left unmatched. CDR3 length: 15 residues. Germline CDR1 reads MGHDK; CDR2 reads SYGVNS. For the CDR3, the DNA is TGTGCCAGCAGTCAGGGGGAGATAATACAAGAGACCCAGTACTTC. Its translation: CASSQGEIIQETQYF.

V and J are TRBV9 and TRBJ2-3; 8 nucleotides align to TRBD2. The CDR3 loop spans 14 amino acids. CDR1 and CDR2 (germline): SGDLS, YYNGEE. Germline trimming cut 2 bases from V and 3 bases from J; bases unmatched to any gene: 2. The CDR3 DNA reads TGTGCCAGCAGCGTTCAGCGGGGGACAGATACGCAGTATTTT. Its protein is CASSVQRGTDTQYF.